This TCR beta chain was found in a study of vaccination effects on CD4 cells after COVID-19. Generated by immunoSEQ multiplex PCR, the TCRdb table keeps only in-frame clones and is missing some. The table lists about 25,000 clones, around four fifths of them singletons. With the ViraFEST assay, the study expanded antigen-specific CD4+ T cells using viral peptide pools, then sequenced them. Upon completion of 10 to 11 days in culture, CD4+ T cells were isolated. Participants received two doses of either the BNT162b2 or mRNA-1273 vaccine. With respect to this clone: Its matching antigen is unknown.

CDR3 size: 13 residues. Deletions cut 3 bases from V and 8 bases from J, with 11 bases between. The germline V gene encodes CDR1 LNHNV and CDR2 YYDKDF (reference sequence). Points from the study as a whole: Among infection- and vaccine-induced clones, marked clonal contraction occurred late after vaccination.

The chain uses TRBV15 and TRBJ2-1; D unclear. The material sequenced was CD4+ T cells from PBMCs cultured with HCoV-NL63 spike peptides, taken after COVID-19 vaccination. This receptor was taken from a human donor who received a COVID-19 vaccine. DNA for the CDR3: TGTGCCACCAGCAGGGCTCGAATGGATGAGCAGTTCTTC. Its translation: CATSRARMDEQFF.